This section outlines one TCR beta chain sequence together with its context. This CDR3 has 13 residues. This sample stems from a study of blood T cell repertoires in COVID-19. The wider study: COVID-19 samples from acute and convalescent phases originated in the United States, Italy and Spain.

Assay used: immunoSEQ multiplex PCR; TCRdb lists only in-frame clones, some missing. The table records approximately 460,000 clones, roughly 87% of them present only once. The sequenced sample consisted of peripheral blood. The TCR originated in a man aged 18 to 29 with COVID-19, enrolled during active disease. This chain connects TRBV21-1 to TRBJ1-4; the table's D call TRBD1 went unverified against the DNA. TRBV21-1 is a pseudogene locus. The CDR3 DNA sequence: TGTGCCAGCAGCAAGGGGGCCCTTGAAAAACTGTTTTTT. This sequence encodes CASSKGALEKLFF.